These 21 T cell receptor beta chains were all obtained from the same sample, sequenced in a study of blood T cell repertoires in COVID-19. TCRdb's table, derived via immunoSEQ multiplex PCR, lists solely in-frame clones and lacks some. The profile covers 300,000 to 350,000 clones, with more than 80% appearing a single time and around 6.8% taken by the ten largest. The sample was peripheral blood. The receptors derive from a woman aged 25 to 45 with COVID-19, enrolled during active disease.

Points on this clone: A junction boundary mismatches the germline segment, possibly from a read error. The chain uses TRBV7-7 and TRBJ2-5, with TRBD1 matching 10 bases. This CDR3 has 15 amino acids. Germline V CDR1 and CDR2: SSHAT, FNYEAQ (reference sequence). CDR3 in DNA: TGTGCTAGCAGCGCTTATGGGACAGGGGCTGAGACCCAGTACTTC. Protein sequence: CASSAYGTGAETQYF.

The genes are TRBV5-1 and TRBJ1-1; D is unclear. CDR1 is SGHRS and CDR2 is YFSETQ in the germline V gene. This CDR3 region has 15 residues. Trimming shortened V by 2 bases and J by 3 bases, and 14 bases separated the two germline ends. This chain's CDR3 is CASSFFGGEYTEAFF. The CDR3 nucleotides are TGCGCCAGCAGCTTTTTCGGCGGGGAGTACACTGAAGCTTTCTTT. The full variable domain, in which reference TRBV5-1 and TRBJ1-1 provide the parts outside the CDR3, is KAGVTQTPRYLIKTRGQQVTLSCSPISGHRSVSWYQQTPGQGLQFLFEYFSETQRNKGNFPGRFSGRQFSNSRSEMNVSTLELGDSALYLCASSFFGGEYTEAFFGQGTRLTVV.

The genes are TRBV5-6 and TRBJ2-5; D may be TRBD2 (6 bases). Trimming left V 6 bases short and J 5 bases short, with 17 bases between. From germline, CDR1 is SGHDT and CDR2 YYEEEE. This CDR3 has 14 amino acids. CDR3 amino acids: CASTLEGGEETQYF. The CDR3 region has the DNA TGTGCCAGCACCTTAGAGGGAGGAGAGGAGACCCAGTACTTC.

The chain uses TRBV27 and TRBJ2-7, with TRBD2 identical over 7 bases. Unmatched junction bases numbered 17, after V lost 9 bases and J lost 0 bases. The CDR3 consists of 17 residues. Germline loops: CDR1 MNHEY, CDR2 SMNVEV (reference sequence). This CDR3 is CASSRWGGMGNSYEQYF. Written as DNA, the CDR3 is TGTGCCAGTAGCCGTTGGGGGGGGATGGGCAACTCCTACGAGCAGTACTTC.

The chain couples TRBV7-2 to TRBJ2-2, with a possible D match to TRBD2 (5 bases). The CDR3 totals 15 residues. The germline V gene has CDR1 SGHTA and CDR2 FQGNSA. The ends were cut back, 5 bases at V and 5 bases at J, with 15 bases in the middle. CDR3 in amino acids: CASSLRADYTGELFF. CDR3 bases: TGTGCCAGCAGCCTCCGGGCCGACTATACCGGGGAGCTGTTTTTT.

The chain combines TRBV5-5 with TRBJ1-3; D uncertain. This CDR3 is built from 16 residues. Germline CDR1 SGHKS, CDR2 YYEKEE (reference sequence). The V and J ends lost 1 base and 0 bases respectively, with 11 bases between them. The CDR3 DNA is TGTGCCAGCAGCTTGTCTCAGACAAGCTCTGGAAACACCATATATTTT. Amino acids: CASSLSQTSSGNTIYF.

The CDR3 DNA is TGTGCCAGCAGTTACCAAAACAGTTACGAGCAGTTCTTC. Its translation: CASSYQNSYEQFF. J is TRBJ2-1 and V is TRBV6-6; D is unclear. This CDR3 spans 13 amino acids. Germline loops: CDR1 MNHNY, CDR2 SVGAGI (reference sequence). V dropped 2 bases and J dropped 10 bases, with 12 bases sitting between them.

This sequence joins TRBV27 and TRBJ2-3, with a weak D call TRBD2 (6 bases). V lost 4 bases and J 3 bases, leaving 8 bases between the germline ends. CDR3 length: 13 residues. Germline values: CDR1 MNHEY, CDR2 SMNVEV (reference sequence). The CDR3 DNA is TGTGCCAGCAGTTACGGGGGAACAGATACGCAGTATTTT. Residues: CASSYGGTDTQYF.

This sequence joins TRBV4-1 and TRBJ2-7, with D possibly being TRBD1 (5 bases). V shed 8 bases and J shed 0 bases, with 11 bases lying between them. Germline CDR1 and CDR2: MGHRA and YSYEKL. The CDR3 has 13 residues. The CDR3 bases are TGCGCCAGCTCAAGGGGCTTCTCCTACGAGCAGTACTTC. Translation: CASSRGFSYEQYF.

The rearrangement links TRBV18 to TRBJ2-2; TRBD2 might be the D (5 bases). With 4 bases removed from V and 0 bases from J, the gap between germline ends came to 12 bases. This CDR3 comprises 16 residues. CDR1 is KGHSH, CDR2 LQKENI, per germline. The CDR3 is CASSLNTGSNTGELFF. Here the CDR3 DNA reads TGTGCCAGCTCACTAAACACGGGGTCGAACACCGGGGAGCTGTTTTTT.

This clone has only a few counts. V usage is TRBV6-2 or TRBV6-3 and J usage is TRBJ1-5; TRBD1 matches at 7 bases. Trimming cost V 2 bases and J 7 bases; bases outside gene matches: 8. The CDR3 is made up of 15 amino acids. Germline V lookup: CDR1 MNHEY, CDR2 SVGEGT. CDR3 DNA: TGTGCCAGCAGTTACGGGCAGGGGGAAGGCCAGCCCCAGCATTTT. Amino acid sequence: CASSYGQGEGQPQHF.

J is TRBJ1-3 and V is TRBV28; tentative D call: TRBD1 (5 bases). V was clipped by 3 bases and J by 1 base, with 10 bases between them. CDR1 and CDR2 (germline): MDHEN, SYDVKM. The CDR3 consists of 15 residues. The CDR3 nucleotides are TGTGCCAGCAGTTTCTCACCAGGGTCTGGAAACACCATATATTTT. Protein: CASSFSPGSGNTIYF.

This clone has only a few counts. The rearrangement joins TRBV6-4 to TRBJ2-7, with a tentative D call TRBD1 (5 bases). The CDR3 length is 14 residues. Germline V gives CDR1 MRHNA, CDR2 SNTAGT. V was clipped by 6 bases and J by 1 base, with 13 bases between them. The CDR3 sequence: CASRPDRTSYEQYF. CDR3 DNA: TGTGCCAGCAGACCGGACCGGACATCCTACGAGCAGTACTTC.

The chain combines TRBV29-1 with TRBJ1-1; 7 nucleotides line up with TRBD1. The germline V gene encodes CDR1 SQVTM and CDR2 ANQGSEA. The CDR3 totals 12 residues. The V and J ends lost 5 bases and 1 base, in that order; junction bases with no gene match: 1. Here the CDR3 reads CSVWTGNTEAFF. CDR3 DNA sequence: TGCAGCGTTTGGACAGGGAACACTGAAGCTTTCTTT.

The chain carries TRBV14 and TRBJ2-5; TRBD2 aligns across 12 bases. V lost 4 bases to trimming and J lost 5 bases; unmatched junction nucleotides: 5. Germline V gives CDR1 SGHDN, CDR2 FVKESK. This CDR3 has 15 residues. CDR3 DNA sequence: TGTGCCAGCAGCCTGAGACTAGCGGGAGTTGAGACCCAGTACTTC. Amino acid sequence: CASSLRLAGVETQYF.

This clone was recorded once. The CDR3 loop is CASTWRGGAIQYF. The DNA of the CDR3 is TGTGCCAGCACCTGGAGGGGGGGAGCCATTCAGTACTTC. This chain uses TRBV27 with TRBJ2-4; tentative D call: TRBD2 (7 bases). This CDR3 comprises 13 residues. Trimming stripped 7 bases from V and 9 bases from J, with 16 bases between. In germline, CDR1 is MNHEY, CDR2 SMNVEV (reference sequence).

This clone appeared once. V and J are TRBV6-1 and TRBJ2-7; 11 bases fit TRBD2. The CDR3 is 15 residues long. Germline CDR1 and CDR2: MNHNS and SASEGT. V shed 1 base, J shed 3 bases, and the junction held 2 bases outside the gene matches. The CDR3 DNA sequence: TGTGCCAGCAGTGAAGACCTAGCGGGGGGCTACGAGCAGTACTTC. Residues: CASSEDLAGGYEQYF.

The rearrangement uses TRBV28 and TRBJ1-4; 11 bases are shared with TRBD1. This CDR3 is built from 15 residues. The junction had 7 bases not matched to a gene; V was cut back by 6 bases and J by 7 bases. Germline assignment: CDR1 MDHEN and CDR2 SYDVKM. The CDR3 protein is CASSSSGQGGEKLFF. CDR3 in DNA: TGTGCCAGCAGCTCCTCGGGACAGGGGGGTGAAAAACTGTTTTTT.

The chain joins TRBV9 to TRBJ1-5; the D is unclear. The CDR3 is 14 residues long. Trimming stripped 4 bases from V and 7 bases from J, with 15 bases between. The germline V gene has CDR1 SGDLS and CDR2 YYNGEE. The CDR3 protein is CASSPAGVRQPQHF. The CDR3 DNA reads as TGTGCCAGCAGCCCAGCCGGGGTAAGGCAGCCCCAGCATTTT. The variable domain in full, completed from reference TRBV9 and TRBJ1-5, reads DSGVTQTPKHLITATGQRVTLRCSPRSGDLSVYWYQQSLDQGLQFLIQYYNGEERAKGNILERFSAQQFPDLHSELNLSSLELGDSALYFCASSPAGVRQPQHFGDGTRLSIL.

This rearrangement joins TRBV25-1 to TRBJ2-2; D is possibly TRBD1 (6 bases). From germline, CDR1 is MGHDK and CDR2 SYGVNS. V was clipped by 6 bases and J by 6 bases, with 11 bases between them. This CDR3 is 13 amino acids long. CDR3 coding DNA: TGTGCCAGCAGATCAGGGGTGCCCGGGGAGCTGTTTTTT. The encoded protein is CASRSGVPGELFF.

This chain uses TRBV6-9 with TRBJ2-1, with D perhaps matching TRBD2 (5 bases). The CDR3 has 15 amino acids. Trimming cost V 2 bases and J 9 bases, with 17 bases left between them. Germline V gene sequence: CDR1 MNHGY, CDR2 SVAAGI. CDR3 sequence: CASSYDERASCEQFF. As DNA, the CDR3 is TGTGCCAGCAGTTATGATGAGAGGGCATCCTGTGAGCAGTTCTTC.